This TCR beta chain appears in the sequencing data of a study of cytomegalovirus exposure and HLA in healthy donors. This CDR3 contains 18 residues. Per the germline V gene, CDR1 is SGDLS and CDR2 is YYNGEE. J was trimmed by 2 bases and V by 3 bases; bases with no gene match: 10. Note on this clone: Antigen specificity is unknown.

Both 60 Vbeta primers and 13 Jbeta primers went into the PCR. The assay was immunoSEQ multiplex PCR, and TCRdb's table has in-frame clones only and misses some. Among roughly 90,000 clones, more than 70% were seen once, and the ten largest hold 2% to 2.5%. Findings of the study overall: A cluster of highly shared sequence variants was likely a sequencing artifact.

The sample taken for sequencing was PBMCs. This chain connects TRBV9 to TRBJ2-5; 13 bases match TRBD2. The sequence was obtained from a man aged 18 to 30 in good health and CMV-seronegative. The CDR3 reads CASSAVPGLAGSQETQYF. The CDR3 DNA sequence: TGTGCCAGCAGCGCGGTCCCGGGACTAGCGGGGAGTCAAGAGACCCAGTACTTC.